The T cell receptor beta chain under discussion was sequenced for a study of OX40 agonist ivuxolimab in advanced cancers. Study at large: Hepatocellular carcinoma, melanoma, renal cell or head and neck cancer was diagnosed in the dose-escalation patients. There were three patients with partial responses, one having hepatocellular carcinoma and two cutaneous melanoma.

This clone has just one count. This CDR3 has 13 amino acids. V was cut by 1 base and J by 5 bases, with 7 bases left in between. The V gene's germline CDR1 is SGHRS and CDR2 YFSETQ. The method was immunoSEQ multiplex PCR; TCRdb's version includes in-frame clones alone and lacks a portion of them. Of 57,000 or so clones in the sample, about 94% were seen once. Blood sampling was done at baseline, cycle 4 day 1, and cycle 7 day 1. This TCR came from an adult with an advanced solid tumor such as melanoma, head and neck, liver or kidney cancer. V and J are TRBV5-1 and TRBJ2-1; TRBD2 is a possible D gene (5 bases). Source: CD4+ or CD8+ T cells sorted from blood, taken in a trial of the OX40 agonist ivuxolimab. The CDR3 sequence is CASSLNGDNEQFF. Written as DNA, the CDR3 is TGCGCCAGCAGCTTGAACGGGGACAATGAGCAGTTCTTC.